This T cell receptor (beta chain) came from a study of blood T cells in healthy people across ages. Then a second PCR, running roughly 7 to 11 cycles, was carried out with a sample-barcoded 5' primer and a J-beta primer mix. TCRdb redid the calling of the 5' RACE reads with MiXCR, one entry per CDR3 protein. The sample shows about 540,000 distinct CDR3 sequences, around 24% of them seen only once. CDR1 and CDR2 from the germline V gene are SGDLS and YYNGEE. The CDR3 extends over 13 amino acids. Points on this clonotype: Mismatch with germline at one junction end may stem from a read error.

These data were likewise used in another study, on T cells of mothers and their children. Per that study: The M1S primer of the second PCR added sample barcodes and 2-4 random nucleotides. Reads obtained per mother exceeded 9.5 million TCR beta CDR3 reads, with several million obtained per child.

The TCR was taken from a boy aged 5-17 years in good health. Sequenced material: blood. The V gene is TRBV9, the J gene TRBJ2-4; D unresolved. The CDR3 sequence: CASSPPSGTIQCF. The CDR3 DNA follows: TGTGCCAGCAGCCCCCCCTCCGGCACTATTCAGTGCTTC.